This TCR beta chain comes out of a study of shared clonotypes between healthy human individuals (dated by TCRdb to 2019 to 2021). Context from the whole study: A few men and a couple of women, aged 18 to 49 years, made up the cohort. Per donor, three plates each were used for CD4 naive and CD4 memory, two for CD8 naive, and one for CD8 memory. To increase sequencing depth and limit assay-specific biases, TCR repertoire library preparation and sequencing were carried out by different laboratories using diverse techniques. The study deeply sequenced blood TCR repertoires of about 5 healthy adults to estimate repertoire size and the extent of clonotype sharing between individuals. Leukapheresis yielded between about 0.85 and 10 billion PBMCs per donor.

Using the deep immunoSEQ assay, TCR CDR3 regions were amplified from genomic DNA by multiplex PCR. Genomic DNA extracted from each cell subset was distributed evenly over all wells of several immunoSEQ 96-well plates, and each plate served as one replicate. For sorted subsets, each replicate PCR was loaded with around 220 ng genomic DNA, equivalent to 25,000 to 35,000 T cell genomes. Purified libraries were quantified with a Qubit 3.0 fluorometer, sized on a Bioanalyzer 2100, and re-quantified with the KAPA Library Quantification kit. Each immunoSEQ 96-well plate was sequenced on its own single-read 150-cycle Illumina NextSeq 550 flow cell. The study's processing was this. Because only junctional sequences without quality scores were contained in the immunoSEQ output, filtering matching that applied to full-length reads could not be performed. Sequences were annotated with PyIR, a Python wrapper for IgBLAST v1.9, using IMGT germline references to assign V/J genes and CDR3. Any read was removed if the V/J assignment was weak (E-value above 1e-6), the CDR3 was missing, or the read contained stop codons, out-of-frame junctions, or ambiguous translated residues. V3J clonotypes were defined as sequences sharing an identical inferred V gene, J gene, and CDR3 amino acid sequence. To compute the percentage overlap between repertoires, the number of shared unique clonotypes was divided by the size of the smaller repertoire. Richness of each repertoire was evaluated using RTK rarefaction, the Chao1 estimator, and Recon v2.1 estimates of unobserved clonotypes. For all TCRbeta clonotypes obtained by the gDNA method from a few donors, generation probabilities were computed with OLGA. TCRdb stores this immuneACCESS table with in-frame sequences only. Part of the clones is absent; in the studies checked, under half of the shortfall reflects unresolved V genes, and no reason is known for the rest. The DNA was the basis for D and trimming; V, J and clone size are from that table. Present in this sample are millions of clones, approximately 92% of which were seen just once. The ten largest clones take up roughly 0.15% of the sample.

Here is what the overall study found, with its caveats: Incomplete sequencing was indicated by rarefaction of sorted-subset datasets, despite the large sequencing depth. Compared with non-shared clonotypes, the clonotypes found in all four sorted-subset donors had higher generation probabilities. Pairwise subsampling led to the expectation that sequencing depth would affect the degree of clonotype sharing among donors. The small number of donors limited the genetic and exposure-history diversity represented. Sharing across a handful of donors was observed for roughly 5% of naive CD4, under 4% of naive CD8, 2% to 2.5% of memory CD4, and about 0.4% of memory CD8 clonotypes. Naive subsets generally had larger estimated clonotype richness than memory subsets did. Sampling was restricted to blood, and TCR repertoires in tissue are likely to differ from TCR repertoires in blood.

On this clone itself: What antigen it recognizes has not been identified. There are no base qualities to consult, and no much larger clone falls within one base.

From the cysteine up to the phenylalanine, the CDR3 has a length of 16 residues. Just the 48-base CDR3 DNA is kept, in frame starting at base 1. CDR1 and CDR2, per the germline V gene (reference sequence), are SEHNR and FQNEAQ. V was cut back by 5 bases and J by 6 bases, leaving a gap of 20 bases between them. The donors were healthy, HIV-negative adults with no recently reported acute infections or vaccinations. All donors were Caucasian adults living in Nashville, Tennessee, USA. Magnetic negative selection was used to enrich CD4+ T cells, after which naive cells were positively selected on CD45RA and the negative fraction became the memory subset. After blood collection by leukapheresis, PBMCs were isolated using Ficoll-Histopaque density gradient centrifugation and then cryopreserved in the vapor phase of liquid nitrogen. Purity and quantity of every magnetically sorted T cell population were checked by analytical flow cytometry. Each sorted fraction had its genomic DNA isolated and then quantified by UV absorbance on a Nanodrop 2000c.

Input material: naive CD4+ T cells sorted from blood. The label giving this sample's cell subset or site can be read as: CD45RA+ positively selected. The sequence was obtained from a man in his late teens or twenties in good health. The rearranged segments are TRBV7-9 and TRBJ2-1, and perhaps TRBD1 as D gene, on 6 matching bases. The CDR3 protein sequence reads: CASSRLLDSPGNEQFF. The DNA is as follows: TGTGCCAGCAGCCGCCTATTGGACAGCCCGGGCAATGAGCAGTTCTTC.